In its sample, the clone carrying this T cell receptor beta chain was seen once. The junction had 7 bases not matched to a gene; V was cut back by 2 bases and J by 9 bases. Germline CDR1 and CDR2: SGHDT and YYEEEE. The CDR3 is made up of 13 amino acids. This specimen belongs to a study of control samples from healthy donors and cancer patients. Sequencing used immunoSEQ multiplex PCR; TCRdb keeps in-frame clones, though not all of them. The sample has roughly 40,000 clones; 90% to 95% are singletons. This rearrangement joins TRBV5-6 to TRBJ1-2, with 7 bases aligning to TRBD1. The sequence derives from a woman aged 50 to 60 in good health. The material sequenced was blood. This chain's CDR3 is CASSFGRGISYTF. CDR3 nucleotide sequence: TGTGCCAGCAGCTTTGGCAGGGGGATAAGCTACACCTTC.